Listed below are T cell receptor beta chains from one sample, sequenced in a study of OX40 agonist ivuxolimab in advanced cancers. Only in-frame clones appear in the TCRdb table, and some are missing; sequencing was by immunoSEQ multiplex PCR. Altogether around 67,000 clones are present, less than 90% being singletons, with the ten largest covering 0.8% to 1.3%. The specimen comprised CD4+ or CD8+ T cells sorted from blood, sampled in a trial of the OX40 agonist ivuxolimab. These receptors all stem from an adult with an advanced solid tumor such as melanoma, head and neck, liver or kidney cancer. The CDR3 runs from the conserved cysteine through the conserved F or W. A D gene is named only where the DNA matches it firmly. A row's size may be missing; if present it is once, few, many or a size class.

TRBD1,TRBV27,TRBJ2-7,-,CASSAGQGPYEQYF,TGTGCCAGTAGTGCGGGACAGGGCCCCTACGAGCAGTACTTC
-,TRBV7-2,TRBJ2-1,-,CASSAAGSSYNEQFF,TGTGCCAGCAGCGCGGCTGGGAGCTCCTACAATGAGCAGTTCTTC
-,TRBV28,TRBJ2-2,once,CASEYPGDTGELFF,TGTGCCAGCGAATATCCCGGGGATACCGGGGAGCTGTTTTTT
-,TRBV21-1,TRBJ2-4,-,CASSLPGTGENIQYF,TGTGCCAGCAGCTTGCCGGGGACAGGGGAAAACATTCAGTACTTC
TRBD1,TRBV5-1,TRBJ2-1,few,CASGLGQNNEQFF,TGCGCCAGCGGCCTGGGACAGAACAATGAGCAGTTCTTC
TRBD2,TRBV4-2,TRBJ2-5,-,CASSQEASGRGETQYF,TGTGCCAGCAGCCAGGAAGCTAGCGGGAGGGGGGAGACCCAGTACTTC
TRBD2,TRBV27,TRBJ2-3,-,CAVGNHPGLETSTDTQYF,TGTGCCGTAGGGAATCACCCGGGACTAGAAACGTCCACAGATACGCAGTATTTT
-,TRBV12-5,TRBJ1-4,once,CASGKGDATNEKLFF,TGTGCTAGTGGAAAAGGGGATGCAACTAATGAAAAACTGTTTTTT
TRBD2,TRBV5-4,TRBJ2-3,-,CASSLGLAGETDTQYF,TGTGCCAGCAGCTTGGGACTAGCGGGAGAAACAGATACGCAGTATTTT
-,TRBV4-2,TRBJ2-6,-,CASSQSTRSAGANVLTF,TGTGCCAGCAGCCAGTCGACGAGGAGTGCTGGGGCCAACGTCCTGACTTTC
-,TRBV28,TRBJ1-1,-,CASSLGDTNTEAFF,TGTGCCAGCAGTTTAGGGGACACGAACACTGAAGCTTTCTTT
-,TRBV5-6,TRBJ1-1,-,CASSDVVGNTEAFF,TGTGCCAGCAGCGATGTAGTTGGGAACACTGAAGCTTTCTTT
TRBD2,TRBV6-5,TRBJ2-1,-,CATIRAGGNNEQFF,TGTGCCACCATACGTGCGGGGGGGAACAATGAGCAGTTCTTC
-,TRBV2,TRBJ2-1,-,CASSRVNEQFF,TGTGCCAGCAGCCGGGTCAATGAGCAGTTCTTC
-,TRBV28,TRBJ2-1,-,CASSLTENEQFF,TGTGCCAGCAGTTTAACCGAAAATGAGCAGTTCTTC
-,TRBV7-3,TRBJ1-4,-,CASSLRGQIRTNEKLFF,TGTGCCAGCAGCTTAAGGGGGCAGATACGAACTAATGAAAAACTGTTTTTT
TRBD2,TRBV7-2,TRBJ2-2,-,CASSLLLAGNTGELFF,TGTGCCAGCAGCTTATTACTAGCGGGGAACACCGGGGAGCTGTTTTTT
-,TRBV6-1,TRBJ1-4,-,CASRMTDEKLFF,TGTGCCAGCAGGATGACAGATGAAAAACTGTTTTTT
-,TRBV5-1,TRBJ2-7,-,CASSSDSSREQYF,TGCGCCAGCAGCTCTGACAGTTCTCGCGAGCAGTACTTC
TRBD1,TRBV12-5,TRBJ2-3,-,CARGQGAGDTQYF,TGTGCTCGCGGGCAGGGGGCCGGAGATACGCAGTATTTT
TRBD1,TRBV4-1,TRBJ1-1,-,CASSRQGNLDTEAFF,TGCGCCAGCAGCCGACAGGGAAATTTGGACACTGAAGCTTTCTTT
TRBD1,TRBV5-1,TRBJ1-1,few,CASSARTGGTTEAFF,TGCGCCAGCAGCGCCAGGACAGGGGGTACCACTGAAGCTTTCTTT
TRBD1,TRBV9,TRBJ2-1,-,CASSVYPQGASYNEQFF,TGTGCCAGCAGCGTATATCCTCAGGGGGCGTCCTACAATGAGCAGTTCTTC
-,TRBV5-1,TRBJ2-2,-,CASSLQPSNTGELFF,TGCGCCAGCAGCCTCCAGCCCTCGAACACCGGGGAGCTGTTTTTT
-,TRBV2,TRBJ2-7,-,CASRESSYEQYF,TGTGCCAGCAGGGAATCATCCTACGAGCAGTACTTC
-,TRBV19,TRBJ2-3,once,CATMGDADTQYF,TGTGCCACCATGGGAGATGCAGATACGCAGTATTTT
-,TRBV5-1,TRBJ1-2,-,CASSLGDRVPNYGYTF,TGCGCCAGCAGCTTGGGAGACAGAGTTCCTAACTATGGCTACACCTTC
-,TRBV5-1,TRBJ1-2,-,CASSFGGDSGYTF,TGCGCCAGCAGCTTCGGAGGGGACTCAGGCTACACCTTC
TRBD2,TRBV2,TRBJ2-3,-,CASSESLAATDTQYF,TGTGCCAGCAGTGAAAGCCTAGCGGCTACAGATACGCAGTATTTT
TRBD2,TRBV2,TRBJ2-1,-,CARALAGGHNEQFF,TGTGCCAGGGCCCTAGCGGGGGGTCACAATGAGCAGTTCTTC
-,TRBV28,TRBJ1-5,-,CASSFPGANQPQHF,TGTGCCAGCAGTTTCCCGGGGGCTAATCAGCCCCAGCATTTT
-,TRBV4-1,TRBJ1-1,-,CASSQDHLQSLNTEAFF,TGCGCCAGCAGCCAAGACCACCTACAGAGCTTGAACACTGAAGCTTTCTTT
TRBD1,TRBV7-6,TRBJ2-7,-,CASSLGSGTGNYYEQYF,TGTGCCAGCAGCCTAGGATCCGGGACAGGGAATTACTACGAGCAGTACTTC
-,TRBV6-5,TRBJ2-3,-,CASSPQPRGDTQYF,TGTGCCAGCAGCCCCCAACCTAGGGGGGATACGCAGTATTTT
TRBD2,TRBV12-5,TRBJ2-2,-,CASGLVLSGATGELFF,TGTGCTAGTGGTTTGGTACTTAGCGGGGCTACCGGGGAGCTGTTTTTT
-,TRBV4-1,TRBJ1-6,-,CASSQVARTNSPLHF,TGCGCCAGCAGCCAAGTGGCCAGGACGAATTCACCCCTCCACTTT
-,TRBV4-3,TRBJ2-1,-,CASSQDPGLYNEQFF,TGCGCCAGCAGCCAAGACCCCGGCCTTTACAATGAGCAGTTCTTC
-,TRBV23-1,TRBJ2-1,-,CASSQSRLASCNEQFF,TGCGCCAGCAGTCAATCCAGGCTAGCGTCGTGCAATGAGCAGTTCTTC
TRBD1,TRBV4-1,TRBJ1-5,-,CASSQEGTGEVQPQHF,TGCGCCAGCAGCCAAGAGGGGACAGGGGAGGTGCAGCCCCAGCATTTT
-,TRBV9,TRBJ1-2,many,CASSVGTAWGYGYTF,TGTGCCAGCAGCGTAGGAACAGCCTGGGGCTATGGCTACACCTTC
TRBD1,TRBV5-8,TRBJ1-5,once,CASSSRQGRNQPQHF,TGTGCCAGCAGCTCCCGACAGGGGAGGAATCAGCCCCAGCATTTT
-,TRBV28,TRBJ2-5,-,CASNPHGGGLETQYF,TGTGCCAGCAACCCCCATGGAGGGGGCTTAGAGACCCAGTACTTC
TRBD2,TRBV10-3,TRBJ2-1,-,CAISGGGLAGGTYNEQFF,TGTGCCATCAGTGGGGGGGGACTAGCGGGAGGGACCTACAATGAGCAGTTCTTC
TRBD1,TRBV11-3,TRBJ1-1,-,CASSPRDRGRTEAFF,TGTGCCAGCAGCCCTCGGGACAGGGGGAGAACTGAAGCTTTCTTT
-,TRBV21-1,TRBJ2-4,-,CASSAPLGGIGKNIQYF,TGTGCCAGCAGCGCCCCCCTGGGGGGGATCGGGAAAAACATTCAGTACTTC
TRBD2,TRBV28,TRBJ2-1,-,CASSTGGLEQFF,TGTGCCAGCAGTACGGGGGGGTTAGAGCAGTTCTTC
TRBD2,TRBV18,TRBJ2-1,-,CASSPISSGRINEQFF,TGTGCCAGCTCACCAATTAGTAGCGGGAGGATTAATGAGCAGTTCTTC
TRBD1,TRBV5-6,TRBJ2-5,-,CASSFMTGYLQETQYF,TGTGCCAGCAGCTTTATGACAGGGTACCTCCAAGAGACCCAGTACTTC
-,TRBV7-7,TRBJ2-2,-,CASSPGQTNTGELFF,TGTGCTAGCAGCCCAGGACAGACGAACACCGGGGAGCTGTTTTTT
-,TRBV30,TRBJ1-3,few,CACWQGYGNTIYF,TGTGCCTGCTGGCAGGGTTACGGAAACACCATATATTTT
-,TRBV28,TRBJ2-7,-,CASRYGNLRANFYEQYF,TGTGCCAGCAGATATGGAAATTTAAGGGCCAACTTCTACGAGCAGTACTTC
TRBD2,TRBV10-3,TRBJ2-1,-,CATQSSGGGSYNEQFF,TGTGCCACTCAAAGTTCCGGGGGGGGCTCCTACAATGAGCAGTTCTTC
-,TRBV5-1,TRBJ2-1,-,CASSPPGSYNEQFF,TGCGCCAGCAGCCCCCCCGGATCCTACAATGAGCAGTTCTTC
-,TRBV6-5,TRBJ2-2,few,CASPGGQSNTGELFF,TGTGCCAGCCCGGGGGGACAGTCGAACACCGGGGAGCTGTTTTTT
TRBD1,TRBV6-4,TRBJ1-2,-,CASRRTGELGYTF,TGTGCCAGCAGGCGGACAGGGGAGCTTGGCTACACCTTC
TRBD1,TRBV10-2,TRBJ1-2,-,CASSWTGRSGYTF,TGCGCCAGCAGTTGGACAGGGAGGAGTGGCTACACCTTC
TRBD1,TRBV18,TRBJ1-1,-,CASSRGTENTEAFF,TGTGCCAGCTCACGTGGGACAGAGAACACTGAAGCTTTCTTT
TRBD1,TRBV7-2,TRBJ1-2,-,CASSLTGDIGYTF,TGTGCCAGCAGCTTAACAGGGGATATCGGCTACACCTTC